The T cell receptor beta chain described here comes from a study of T cells in Graves' hyperthyroidism and ophthalmopathy. The study based diagnoses on clinical symptoms, serum thyroxine and TRAb, thyroid ultrasound and orbital computed tomography. Amplified TCR beta CDR3 regions came from RNA transcripts. Initially, a first-round RT-PCR of the TCR CDR3 employed the HTBI primer set. One entry per CDR3 protein results from TCRdb running MiXCR on the multiplex PCR reads. This sample carries about 570,000 distinct CDR3 sequences, around 46% of them seen once, and the ten largest clones take roughly 20%. Concerning this clonotype: What it binds is not known.

CDR3 length: 15 residues. CDR1 and CDR2 (germline): LNHDA, SQIVND (reference sequence). Germline trimming cut 11 bases from V and 3 bases from J; bases unmatched to any gene: 4. Notes on the study in general: In simple terms, a model built on 13 V-J features told ophthalmopathy apart from stable hyperthyroidism.

The sequence came from an adult woman with Graves' disease, either hyperthyroidism or ophthalmopathy (not recorded which). This chain links TRBV19 with TRBJ2-2; 15 positions agree with TRBD2. The sequencing input was peripheral blood or thyroid tissue (not recorded which). The DNA for the CDR3 is TGTGCCGGGACTAGCGGGAGGCGGGACACCGGGGAGCTGTTTTTT. Amino acid sequence: CAGTSGRRDTGELFF.